This TCR beta chain was sequenced for a study of blood T cells in healthy people across ages. Germline assignment: CDR1 SNHLY and CDR2 FYNNEI. There are 15 residues in the CDR3. V shed 3 bases and J 9 bases; nucleotides not matched to a gene: 8. A second roughly 7 to 12 cycle PCR used barcoded and J-beta primers. Every cDNA molecule bore a tag from a template-switch adaptor containing 12 random nucleotides. TCRdb called the 5' RACE reads again in MiXCR, with one record for every CDR3 protein. This sample has about 680,000 distinct CDR3 sequences, with approximately 50% found just once. This clonotype showed up just a few times.

The genes are TRBV2 and TRBJ1-6; 7 bases line up with TRBD1. The TCR sequence derives from a woman aged 60-75 years in good health. The sample taken for sequencing was blood. The CDR3 protein is CASSDEGARVSPLHF. The CDR3 DNA reads as TGTGCCAGCAGTGATGAGGGGGCTCGGGTTTCACCCCTCCACTTT.